Following are 8 T cell receptor beta chains from one sample sequenced in a study of cytomegalovirus exposure and HLA in healthy donors. Assay used: immunoSEQ multiplex PCR; TCRdb lists only in-frame clones, some missing. The sample records about 76,000 clones, approximately 93% being singletons. Sample: PBMCs. The receptors derive from a man between 18 and 35 years old in good health and CMV-seropositive.

The gene calls are TRBV7-8 and TRBJ2-1, with 10 bases aligning to TRBD2. CDR3 size: 16 residues. The germline CDR1 and CDR2 sequences are SGHVS and FQNEAQ. Trimming at V came to 6 bases and at J to 6 bases, leaving 11 bases not matched to a gene. The CDR3: CASRKTPLAGPNEQFF. Written as DNA, the CDR3 is TGTGCCAGCAGAAAGACCCCACTAGCGGGACCCAATGAGCAGTTCTTC.

The J gene is TRBJ2-1, the V gene TRBV5-4; 7 nucleotides agree with TRBD1. The CDR3 consists of 14 residues. The V gene end was trimmed by 0 bases and the J gene end by 7 bases; junction bases not matched to a gene: 4. Germline lookup yields CDR1 SGHNT and CDR2 YYREEE (reference sequence). The CDR3 DNA reads TGTGCCAGCAGCTTGGGACAGGGTGAGAATGAGCAGTTCTTC. It codes for CASSLGQGENEQFF.

The rearrangement links TRBV28 to TRBJ2-7; 7 bases match TRBD1. With V trimmed by 3 bases and J by 2 bases, 13 bases remained unmatched. The CDR3 runs 17 residues. CDR1 and CDR2 (germline): MDHEN, SYDVKM. The CDR3 spells CASSFDRQGVTAYEQYF. The DNA of the CDR3 is TGTGCCAGCAGTTTCGACCGACAGGGCGTTACAGCCTACGAGCAGTACTTC.

This CDR3 reads CASSPTSGETQYF. CDR3 coding DNA: TGTGCCAGCAGCCCAACCTCAGGGGAGACCCAGTACTTC. V usage is TRBV7-8 and J usage is TRBJ2-5; TRBD1 is a possible D gene (5 bases). CDR1 and CDR2 from the germline V gene are SGHVS and FQNEAQ. V dropped 5 bases and J dropped 5 bases, with 12 bases sitting between them. The CDR3 runs to 13 residues. Combining the CDR3 with reference TRBV7-8 and TRBJ2-5 gives the whole variable domain GAGVSQSPRYKVAKRGQDVALRCDPISGHVSLFWYQQALGQGPEFLTYFQNEAQLDKSGLPSDRFFAERPEGSVSTLKIQRTQQEDSAVYLCASSPTSGETQYFGPGTRLLVL.

The rearrangement uses TRBV30 and TRBJ1-2; 8 bases are shared with TRBD1. CDR1 is GTSNPN, CDR2 SVGIG, per germline (reference sequence). J was trimmed by 2 bases and V by 8 bases; bases with no gene match: 10. The CDR3 covers 14 residues. The CDR3 DNA reads as TGTGCCAGACGACAGGGGACAAGAAACTATGGCTACACCTTC. Amino acid sequence: CARRQGTRNYGYTF.

This clone came up once. The V and J genes are TRBV20-1 and TRBJ2-3; TRBD1 agrees at 8 bases. Losses at the gene ends were 8 bases for V and 5 bases for J; bases not matched to a gene: 3. The CDR3 has 11 residues. CDR1 is DFQATT, CDR2 SNEGSKA, per germline (reference sequence). In nucleotides, the CDR3 is TGCAGTTGCAGGGGGCAAGATACGCAGTATTTT. Translation: CSCRGQDTQYF.

V usage is TRBV7-9 and J usage is TRBJ2-7; D remains unclear. The CDR3 totals 12 residues. V lost 2 bases, J lost 6 bases, and 8 bases lay in between. Germline V gene sequence: CDR1 SEHNR, CDR2 FQNEAQ (reference sequence). The CDR3 here is CASSLQPSEQYF. The CDR3 DNA follows: TGTGCCAGCAGCTTACAACCGAGCGAGCAGTACTTC.

The J gene is TRBJ1-2, the V gene TRBV5-4; 9 nucleotides align to TRBD1. Germline V gene lookup returns CDR1 SGHNT and CDR2 YYREEE (reference sequence). J gave up 4 bases and V 6 bases, and 10 bases lay outside the gene matches. The CDR3 spans 15 residues. In DNA, the CDR3 is TGTGCCAGCACCATTCGACAGGGGGAAATCTATGGCTACACCTTC. Translation gives CASTIRQGEIYGYTF.